Sequencing of this TCR beta chain was carried out in a study of T cell responses to AZD1222 COVID-19 vaccine. Study observations and caveats: CD4 TCRs linked to vaccination spanned spike, dominating at 160-218 and 743-854.

A single count supports this clone. Its antigen is not identified. Profiling relied on immunoSEQ multiplex PCR, and the TCRdb table lists in-frame clones only, not all of them. The sample has about 99,000 clones, around 90% seen once. The receptor was derived from an adult in good health. Sequencing used peripheral blood, obtained on day 0 of AZD1222 vaccination.

CDR3 nucleotide sequence: TGCGCCAGCAGCCAAGTGGACAAGAGTCCCTACGAGCAGTACTTC. It specifies CASSQVDKSPYEQYF. The chain uses TRBV4-3 and TRBJ2-7, with D maybe TRBD1 (5 bases). Trimming left V 1 base short and J 2 bases short, with 12 bases between. This CDR3 comprises 15 residues. Germline V CDR1 and CDR2: LGHNA, YSLEER.